Below, 28 T cell receptor beta chains from the same sample are listed, as sequenced in a study of glioma-infiltrating T cells after dendritic cell vaccination. Only in-frame clones appear in the TCRdb table, and some are missing; sequencing was by immunoSEQ multiplex PCR. The sample consists of over 65,000 clones, roughly 85% of them appearing once. The sample's time point: after dendritic cell vaccination, including at tumor progression/relapse. The source material was blood, sampled after dendritic cell vaccination. The origin of the receptors is a human donor with glioblastoma.

The V and J genes are TRBV7-8 and TRBJ1-1; no reliable D call. There are 17 residues in the CDR3. The germline gives CDR1 SGHVS, CDR2 FQNEAQ. Deletions cut 2 bases from V and 3 bases from J, with 19 bases between. The CDR3 region is CASSLRILSGRDTEAFF. CDR3 nucleotides: TGTGCCAGCAGCTTAAGGATCTTATCGGGGAGGGACACTGAAGCTTTCTTT.

This chain joins TRBV11-2 and TRBJ2-1, with 13 bases matching TRBD2. Germline trimming cut 5 bases from V and 6 bases from J; bases unmatched to any gene: 7. This CDR3 is built from 16 residues. Germline CDR1 reads SGHAT; CDR2 reads FQNNGV. CDR3 amino acids: CASSPTSGRAGNEQFF. CDR3 nucleotide sequence: TGTGCCAGCAGCCCTACTAGCGGGAGGGCAGGCAATGAGCAGTTCTTC.

The V call is TRBV7-2, the J call TRBJ2-1; 12 bases align to TRBD2. This CDR3 is 15 amino acids long. Germline-derived CDR1 and CDR2 are SGHTA and FQGNSA. Germline trimming cut 5 bases from V and 8 bases from J; bases unmatched to any gene: 7. The CDR3 loop reads CASSPGLAGLYEQFF. The DNA of the CDR3 is TGTGCCAGCAGCCCGGGACTAGCGGGCCTATATGAGCAGTTCTTC.

The chain is built from TRBV6-5 and TRBJ2-7; 10 bases map to TRBD1. This CDR3 region has 15 residues. V shed 5 bases, J shed 5 bases, and the junction held 9 bases outside the gene matches. Germline V lookup: CDR1 MNHEY, CDR2 SVGAGI. For the CDR3, the DNA is TGTGCCAGCAGTCAAGACGGGACAGGGGTTGACGAGCAGTACTTC. This sequence encodes CASSQDGTGVDEQYF.

The chain links TRBV13 to TRBJ2-5; TRBD1 matches 12 bases. The ends lost 2 bases at V and 5 bases at J; junction bases unmatched: 9. In germline, CDR1 is PRHDT, CDR2 FYEKMQ (reference sequence). CDR3 length equals 17 residues. DNA of the CDR3: TGTGCCAGCAGCTTAAACCGGGACAGGGGGCGGCCGGAGACCCAGTACTTC. Encoded protein: CASSLNRDRGRPETQYF. Full variable domain (rest looked up from reference TRBV13 and TRBJ2-5): AAGVIQSPRHLIKEKRETATLKCYPIPRHDTVYWYQQGPGQDPQFLISFYEKMQSDKGSIPDRFSAQQFSDYHSELNMSSLELGDSALYFCASSLNRDRGRPETQYFGPGTRLLVL.

J is TRBJ2-5 and V is TRBV4-1, with D possibly TRBD1 on 7 matching bases. The CDR3 consists of 18 residues. Germline CDR1 reads MGHRA; CDR2 reads YSYEKL. Trimming removed 0 bases from V and 3 bases from J, with 20 bases in between. The CDR3 here is CASSQEGFGGGREETQYF. In nucleotides, the CDR3 is TGCGCCAGCAGCCAAGAGGGTTTTGGAGGGGGCAGGGAAGAGACCCAGTACTTC.

The V gene is TRBV18, the J gene TRBJ1-5; D perhaps matches TRBD1 (6 bases). The V and J ends lost 3 bases and 3 bases respectively, with 15 bases between them. Looked up from germline, CDR1 is KGHSH and CDR2 is LQKENI. The CDR3 is made up of 16 amino acids. The CDR3 is CASSPSSGDVNQPQHF. In DNA form, the CDR3 reads TGTGCCAGCTCACCTTCCTCAGGGGATGTCAATCAGCCCCAGCATTTT.

This clone was counted a single time. The chain joins TRBV7-9 to TRBJ2-2; TRBD2 agrees at 8 bases. Germline CDR1 reads SEHNR; CDR2 reads FQNEAQ (reference sequence). The V gene end was trimmed by 7 bases and the J gene end by 6 bases; junction bases not matched to a gene: 16. The CDR3 covers 17 residues. The CDR3 loop is CASTMDFEREYSGELFF. In DNA form, the CDR3 reads TGTGCCAGCACCATGGACTTCGAGCGGGAGTACTCCGGGGAGCTGTTTTTT.

This sequence joins TRBV6-5 and TRBJ2-7; 10 bases align to TRBD1. There are 15 residues in the CDR3. Germline lookup yields CDR1 MNHEY and CDR2 SVGAGI. V lost 0 bases and J lost 3; bases outside the gene matches: 2. CDR3 loop: CASSYSWTGGYEQYF. Written as DNA, the CDR3 is TGTGCCAGCAGTTACTCGTGGACAGGGGGCTACGAGCAGTACTTC.

The rearrangement uses TRBV5-1 and TRBJ1-3; D gene ambiguous. The CDR3 is 11 residues long. The germline CDR1 and CDR2 sequences are SGHRS and YFSETQ. Trimming removed 3 bases at V and 6 bases at J, with 4 bases between. CDR3 loop: CASSSSNTIYF. CDR3 nucleotides: TGCGCCAGCAGCTCGTCAAACACCATATATTTT.

J is TRBJ2-7 and V is TRBV7-2, with 11 bases matching TRBD2. Per the germline V gene, CDR1 is SGHTA and CDR2 is FQGNSA. The CDR3 extends over 15 amino acids. Germline trimming cut 5 bases from V and 5 bases from J; bases unmatched to any gene: 8. The CDR3 region has the DNA TGTGCCAGCAGCCAAACTAGCGGGAGTTACAACGAGCAGTACTTC. Its translation: CASSQTSGSYNEQYF.

The rearrangement joins TRBV9 to TRBJ2-1, with a possible D match to TRBD1 (6 bases). Germline CDR1 is SGDLS and CDR2 is YYNGEE. The CDR3 spans 15 residues. Trimming removed 2 bases at V and 1 base at J, with 10 bases between. The CDR3 region has the DNA TGTGCCAGCAGCGTCGGGCAGGGGTCCTACAATGAGCAGTTCTTC. Translating it yields CASSVGQGSYNEQFF.

The chain uses TRBV5-1 and TRBJ2-7, with D possibly TRBD2 on 5 matching bases. With 1 base removed from V and 3 bases from J, the gap between germline ends came to 11 bases. This CDR3 spans 14 amino acids. The germline V gene has CDR1 SGHRS and CDR2 YFSETQ. The CDR3 here is CASSLSGIGYEQYF. As DNA, the CDR3 is TGCGCCAGCAGCTTGTCGGGAATTGGCTACGAGCAGTACTTC.

On this clone itself: Within the sample, other DNA sequences also encode this same CDR3. This chain uses TRBV7-3 with TRBJ1-1; TRBD1 matches 7 bases. The V gene end was trimmed by 3 bases and the J gene end by 1 base; junction bases not matched to a gene: 2. Germline loops: CDR1 SGHTA, CDR2 FQGTGA. The length of the CDR3 is 14 residues. The CDR3 sequence is CASSLQGGNTEAFF. The CDR3 nucleotides are TGTGCCAGCAGCTTGCAGGGGGGGAACACTGAAGCTTTCTTT.

The V and J genes are TRBV7-9 and TRBJ2-3, with D perhaps matching TRBD2 (5 bases). Trimming left V 5 bases short and J 1 base short, with 16 bases between. The CDR3 loop spans 16 amino acids. Germline V lookup: CDR1 SEHNR, CDR2 FQNEAQ (reference sequence). CDR3 sequence (DNA): TGTGCCAGCAGCGACAACCCCCGGGAAGGCACAGATACGCAGTATTTT. Amino acid sequence: CASSDNPREGTDTQYF.

The rearrangement joins TRBV9 to TRBJ1-2, with 7 bases fitting TRBD1. The V gene's germline CDR1 is SGDLS and CDR2 YYNGEE. The trim removed 0 bases at V and 8 bases at J, leaving 7 bases unmatched. CDR3 length: 14 amino acids. This CDR3 is CASSVDDRERGYTF. The CDR3 DNA reads TGTGCCAGCAGCGTAGATGACAGGGAGAGGGGCTACACCTTC. Combining the CDR3 with reference TRBV9 and TRBJ1-2 gives the whole variable domain DSGVTQTPKHLITATGQRVTLRCSPRSGDLSVYWYQQSLDQGLQFLIQYYNGEERAKGNILERFSAQQFPDLHSELNLSSLELGDSALYFCASSVDDRERGYTFGSGTRLTVV.

The chain carries TRBV5-6 and TRBJ2-1; TRBD2 is a possible D gene (5 bases). This CDR3 spans 16 amino acids. V was shortened by 4 bases and J by 2 bases, with 16 bases between the two germline ends. Germline CDR1 is SGHDT and CDR2 is YYEEEE. CDR3: CASSRGSAKAYNEQFF. The CDR3 DNA reads TGTGCCAGCAGCCGGGGTTCAGCGAAAGCCTACAATGAGCAGTTCTTC. Supplemented by reference TRBV5-6 and TRBJ2-1, the full variable domain reads DAGVTQSPTHLIKTRGQQVTLRCSPKSGHDTVSWYQQALGQGPQFIFQYYEEEERQRGNFPDRFSGHQFPNYSSELNVNALLLGDSALYLCASSRGSAKAYNEQFFGPGTRLTVL.

The chain employs TRBV5-4 and TRBJ2-7; 8 nucleotides match TRBD2. Trimming at V came to 0 bases and at J to 9 bases, leaving 11 bases not matched to a gene. This CDR3 contains 15 residues. CDR1 and CDR2 from the germline V gene are SGHNT and YYREEE (reference sequence). In DNA form, the CDR3 reads TGTGCCAGCAGCTTGGAAGCGGGAGTGGGCGGGATGCAGTACTTC. This encodes CASSLEAGVGGMQYF.

This clone has a handful of counts. The CDR3 loop reads CASQGNTEAFF. CDR3 in DNA: TGTGCCAGTCAGGGGAACACTGAAGCTTTCTTT. The V gene is TRBV2, the J gene TRBJ1-1, with a tentative D call TRBD1 (5 bases). Trimming shortened V by 9 bases and J by 1 base, and 6 bases separated the two germline ends. Germline V gene sequence: CDR1 SNHLY, CDR2 FYNNEI. There are 11 residues in the CDR3.

V is TRBV5-6 and J is TRBJ2-1, with unresolved D. In germline, CDR1 is SGHDT, CDR2 YYEEEE. The CDR3 is made up of 12 amino acids. V dropped 0 bases and J dropped 6 bases, with 4 bases sitting between them. The DNA for the CDR3 is TGTGCCAGCAGCTTGGTCTTCAATGAGCAGTTCTTC. It is translated as CASSLVFNEQFF.

The chain joins TRBV5-1 to TRBJ2-4, with D possibly matching TRBD2 (5 bases). Germline CDR1 SGHRS, CDR2 YFSETQ. Trimming pared 5 bases from V and 5 bases from J, leaving 11 bases between. CDR3 size: 13 residues. The CDR3 coding sequence is TGCGCCAGCAGTGAAGGACTGCAAAACATTCAGTACTTC. It encodes CASSEGLQNIQYF. The variable domain in full, with the rest retrieved from reference TRBV5-1 and TRBJ2-4, is KAGVTQTPRYLIKTRGQQVTLSCSPISGHRSVSWYQQTPGQGLQFLFEYFSETQRNKGNFPGRFSGRQFSNSRSEMNVSTLELGDSALYLCASSEGLQNIQYFGAGTRLSVL.

The chain uses TRBV28 and TRBJ2-7; tentative D call: TRBD2 (6 bases). Germline V gives CDR1 MDHEN, CDR2 SYDVKM. The CDR3 is 14 residues long. The V gene lost 6 bases and the J gene lost 0 bases, with 12 bases spanning the gap. CDR3 in DNA: TGTGCCAGCAGCCAGCTCGGGAGCTCCTACGAGCAGTACTTC. Translation gives CASSQLGSSYEQYF.

V gene TRBV9 combines with J gene TRBJ1-4; tentative D call: TRBD1 (6 bases). The CDR3 has 15 residues. Germline V gene lookup returns CDR1 SGDLS and CDR2 YYNGEE. Trimming removed 0 bases from V and 7 bases from J, with 13 bases in between. The CDR3 region is CASSVGRGRGEKLFF. The CDR3 nucleotides are TGTGCCAGCAGCGTAGGGCGGGGGCGTGGTGAAAAACTGTTTTTT.

The chain recombines TRBV28 with TRBJ1-2; D possibly corresponds to TRBD1 (6 bases). The CDR3 totals 14 residues. Trimming removed 6 bases from V and 2 bases from J, with 13 bases in between. Germline CDR1 MDHEN, CDR2 SYDVKM. Here the CDR3 reads CASRQDSFNYGYTF. CDR3 sequence (DNA): TGTGCCAGCAGGCAGGACAGTTTCAACTATGGCTACACCTTC.

The J gene is TRBJ2-7, the V gene TRBV4-3; 10 bases are shared with TRBD2. Germline CDR1 is LGHNA and CDR2 is YSLEER. The CDR3 runs 15 residues. The V and J ends lost 3 bases and 1 base, in that order; junction bases with no gene match: 3. CDR3 amino acids: CASSHSSGGSYEQYF. CDR3 bases: TGCGCCAGCAGCCATTCTAGCGGGGGTTCCTACGAGCAGTACTTC.

The chain employs TRBV15 and TRBJ2-1, with 8 bases fitting TRBD2. The CDR3 contains 17 residues. The J segment lost 0 bases and the V segment lost 6 bases, leaving 10 bases of the junction unmatched. Germline V gives CDR1 LNHNV, CDR2 YYDKDF (reference sequence). CDR3 residues: CATSPSGPESSYNEQFF. CDR3 nucleotide sequence: TGTGCCACCAGTCCTAGCGGGCCTGAAAGCTCCTACAATGAGCAGTTCTTC.

This chain joins TRBV27 and TRBJ2-4; D might be TRBD1 (5 bases). The CDR3 extends over 16 amino acids. Germline V CDR1 and CDR2: MNHEY, SMNVEV (reference sequence). The V end was cut by 5 bases, the J end by 5 bases, with 19 bases between. CDR3 amino acids: CASSATGKSVENIQYF. The CDR3 DNA reads TGTGCCAGCAGTGCTACAGGAAAGTCCGTGGAAAACATTCAGTACTTC.

V is TRBV20-1 and J is TRBJ2-3; D not certain. This CDR3 is 10 amino acids long. V was cut by 6 bases and J by 4 bases, with 5 bases left in between. Germline-derived CDR1 and CDR2 are DFQATT and SNEGSKA (reference sequence). The CDR3 loop reads CSAVSDTQYF. The CDR3 DNA sequence: TGCAGTGCCGTTTCAGATACGCAGTATTTT.